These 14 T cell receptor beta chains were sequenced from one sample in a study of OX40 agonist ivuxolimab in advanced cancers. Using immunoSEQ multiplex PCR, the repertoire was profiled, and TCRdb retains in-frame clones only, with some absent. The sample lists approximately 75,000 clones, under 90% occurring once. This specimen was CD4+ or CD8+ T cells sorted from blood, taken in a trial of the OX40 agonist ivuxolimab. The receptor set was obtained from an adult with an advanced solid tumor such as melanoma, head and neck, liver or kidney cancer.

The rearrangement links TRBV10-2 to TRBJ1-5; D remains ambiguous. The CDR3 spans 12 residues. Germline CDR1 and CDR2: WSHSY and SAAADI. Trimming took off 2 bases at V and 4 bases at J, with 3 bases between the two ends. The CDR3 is CASSESNQPQHF. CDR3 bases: TGCGCCAGCAGTGAGAGTAATCAGCCCCAGCATTTT.

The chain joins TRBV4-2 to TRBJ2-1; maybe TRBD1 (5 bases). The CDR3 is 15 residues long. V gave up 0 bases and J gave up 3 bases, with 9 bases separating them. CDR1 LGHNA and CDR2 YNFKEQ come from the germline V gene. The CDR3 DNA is TGTGCCAGCAGCCAAGACGACAGATTCTACAATGAGCAGTTCTTC. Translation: CASSQDDRFYNEQFF.

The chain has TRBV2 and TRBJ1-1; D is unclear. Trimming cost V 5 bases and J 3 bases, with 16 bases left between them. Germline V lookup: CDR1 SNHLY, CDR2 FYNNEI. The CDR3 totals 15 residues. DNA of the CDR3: TGTGCCAGCAGTCGGTCGGGTAGGGCGGACACTGAAGCTTTCTTT. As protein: CASSRSGRADTEAFF.

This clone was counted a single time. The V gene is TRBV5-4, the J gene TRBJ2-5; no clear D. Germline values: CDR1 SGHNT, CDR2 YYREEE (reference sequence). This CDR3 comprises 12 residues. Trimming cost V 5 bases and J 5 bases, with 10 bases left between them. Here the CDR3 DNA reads TGTGCCAGCAGTCCTAAGGAGGAGACCCAGTACTTC. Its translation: CASSPKEETQYF.

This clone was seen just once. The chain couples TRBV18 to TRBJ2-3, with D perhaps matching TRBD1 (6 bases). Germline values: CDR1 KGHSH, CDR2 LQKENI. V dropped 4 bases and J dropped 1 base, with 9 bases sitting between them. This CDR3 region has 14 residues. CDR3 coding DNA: TGTGCCAGCTCACAGAACAGGGGCACAGATACGCAGTATTTT. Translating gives CASSQNRGTDTQYF.

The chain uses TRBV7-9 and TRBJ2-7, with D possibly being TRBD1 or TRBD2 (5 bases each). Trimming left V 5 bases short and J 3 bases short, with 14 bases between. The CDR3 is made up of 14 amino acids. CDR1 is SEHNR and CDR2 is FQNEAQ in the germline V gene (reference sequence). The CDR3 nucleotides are TGTGCCAGCAGCCCGGGACCGAGTTTCTACGAGCAGTACTTC. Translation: CASSPGPSFYEQYF.

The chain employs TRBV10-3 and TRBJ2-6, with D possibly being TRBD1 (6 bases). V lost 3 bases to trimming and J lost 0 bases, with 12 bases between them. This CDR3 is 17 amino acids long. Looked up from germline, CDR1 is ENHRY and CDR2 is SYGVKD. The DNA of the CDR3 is TGTGCCATCAGTGATACAGGGCCCCACTCTGGGGCCAACGTCCTGACTTTC. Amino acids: CAISDTGPHSGANVLTF.

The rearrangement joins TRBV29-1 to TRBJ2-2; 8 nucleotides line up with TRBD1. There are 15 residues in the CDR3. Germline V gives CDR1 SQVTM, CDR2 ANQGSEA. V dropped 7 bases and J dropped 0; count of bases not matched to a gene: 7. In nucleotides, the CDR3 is TGCAGCGCTACCTCGACAGGGGCGAACACCGGGGAGCTGTTTTTT. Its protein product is CSATSTGANTGELFF.

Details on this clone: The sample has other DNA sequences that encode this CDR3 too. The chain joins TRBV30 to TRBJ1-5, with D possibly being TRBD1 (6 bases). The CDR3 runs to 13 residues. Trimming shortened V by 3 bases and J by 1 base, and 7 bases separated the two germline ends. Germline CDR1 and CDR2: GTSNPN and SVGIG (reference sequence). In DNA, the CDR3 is TGTGCCTGGAGCAGGGGAAGCAATCAGCCCCAGCATTTT. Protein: CAWSRGSNQPQHF. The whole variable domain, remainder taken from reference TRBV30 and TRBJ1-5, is SQTIHQWPATLVQPVGSPLSLECTVEGTSNPNLYWYRQAAGRGLQLLFYSVGIGQISSEVPQNLSASRPQDRQFILSSKKLLLSDSGFYLCAWSRGSNQPQHFGDGTRLSIL.

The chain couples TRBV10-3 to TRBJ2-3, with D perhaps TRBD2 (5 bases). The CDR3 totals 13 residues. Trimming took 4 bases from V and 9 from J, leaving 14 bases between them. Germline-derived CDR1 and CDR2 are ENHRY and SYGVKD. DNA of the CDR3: TGTGCCATCAGTGGCGGGCGGACGGAGACGCAGTATTTT. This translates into CAISGGRTETQYF.

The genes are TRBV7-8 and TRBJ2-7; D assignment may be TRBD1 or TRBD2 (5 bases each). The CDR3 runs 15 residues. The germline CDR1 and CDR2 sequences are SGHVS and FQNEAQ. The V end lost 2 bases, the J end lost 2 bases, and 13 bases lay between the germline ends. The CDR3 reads CASSLRAGTPYEQYF. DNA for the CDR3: TGTGCCAGCAGCTTAAGGGCAGGGACCCCCTACGAGCAGTACTTC.

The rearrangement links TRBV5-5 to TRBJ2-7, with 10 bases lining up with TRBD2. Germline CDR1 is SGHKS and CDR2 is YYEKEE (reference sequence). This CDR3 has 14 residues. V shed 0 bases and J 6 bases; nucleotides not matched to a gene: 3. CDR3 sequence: CASSLGLAGVEQYF. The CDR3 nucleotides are TGTGCCAGCAGCTTGGGGCTAGCGGGAGTCGAGCAGTACTTC.

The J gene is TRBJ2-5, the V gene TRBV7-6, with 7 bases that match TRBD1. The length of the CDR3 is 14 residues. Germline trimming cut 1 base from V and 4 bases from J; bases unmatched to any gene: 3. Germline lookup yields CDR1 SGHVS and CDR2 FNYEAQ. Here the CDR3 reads CASSLVAGGETQYF. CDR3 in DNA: TGTGCCAGCAGCTTAGTGGCAGGGGGAGAGACCCAGTACTTC. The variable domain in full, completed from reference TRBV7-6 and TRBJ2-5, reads GAGVSQSPRYKVTKRGQDVALRCDPISGHVSLYWYRQALGQGPEFLTYFNYEAQQDKSGLPNDRFSAERPEGSISTLTIQRTEQRDSAMYRCASSLVAGGETQYFGPGTRLLVL.

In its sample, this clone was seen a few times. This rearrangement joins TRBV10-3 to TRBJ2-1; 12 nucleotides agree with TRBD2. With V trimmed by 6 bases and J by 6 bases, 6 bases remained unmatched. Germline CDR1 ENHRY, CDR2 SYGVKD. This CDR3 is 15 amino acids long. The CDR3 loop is CAISEGLAGRNEQFF. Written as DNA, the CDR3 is TGTGCCATCAGCGAGGGACTAGCGGGTCGCAATGAGCAGTTCTTC.